This TCR beta chain was recovered during a study of Graves' ophthalmopathy and Graves' hyperthyroidism. Points on this clonotype: As yet, its antigen is unknown.

Amplification of the TCR beta CDR3 regions used RNA transcripts (as template). First-round RT-PCR relied on HTBI primers, and a second-round multiplex PCR came next. TCRdb recomputed calls from the multiplex PCR reads with MiXCR, one row per CDR3 protein. The sample includes 500,000 to 600,000 distinct CDR3 sequences, less than 40% of them seen just once. CDR1 is SEHNR and CDR2 is FQNEAQ in the germline V gene (reference sequence). V was shortened by 5 bases and J by 13 bases, with 11 bases between the two germline ends. The CDR3 is 11 residues long. Participants with hyperthyroidism, aged 18 to 65, were newly diagnosed with under 2 months' duration. The study excluded patients with other autoimmune diseases, uncontrolled infections, pregnancy or lactation. Study findings and constraints: This model predicted ophthalmopathy progression (sensitivity about 67%, specificity 72.22%).

The clonotype was recovered from an adult man with Graves' hyperthyroidism. Sequencing was performed on peripheral blood or thyroid tissue (not recorded which). The V gene is TRBV7-9, the J gene TRBJ2-2; D gene uncertain. The CDR3 here is CASSQEFGLFF. The CDR3 region has the DNA TGTGCCAGCAGCCAGGAGTTCGGGCTGTTTTTT.